Sequencing of this TCR beta chain was carried out in a study of shared clonotypes between healthy human individuals. The ends were cut back, 1 base at V and 4 bases at J, with 11 bases in the middle. Germline V gene data show CDR1 as SGDLS and CDR2 as YYNGEE. CDR3 length: 14 residues. Measured with immunoSEQ multiplex PCR; TCRdb has only the in-frame clones, and not every one. The data contain around 2,000,000 clones, 90% to 95% of them seen just once; the ten biggest clones take up approximately 1.7%. Findings of the study overall: Blood was the only sampled material, and tissue repertoires likely differ. Shared clonotypes: about 5.3% naive CD4, around 3.4% naive CD8, under 2.5% memory CD4, 0.35% to 0.5% memory CD8. Represented diversity (both genetic and exposure-history) was limited by the small number of donors. An effect of sequencing depth on clonotype sharing among donors was expected.

Terminally differentiated effector memory CD45RA+ cells were excluded from the naive CD8 cells, which were CD45RO-negative and positively selected for CCR7. Notes on this clone: Its antigen is unidentified.

This rearrangement joins TRBV9 to TRBJ1-1, with D possibly TRBD1 on 5 matching bases. The sample taken for sequencing was naive CD8+ T cells from PBMCs. The source is a young man in good health. Some clones in this sample may be carry-over from other donors' samples. In DNA form, the CDR3 reads TGTGCCAGCAGCGTACGGGGCTTGGGCACTGAAGCTTTCTTT. Protein sequence: CASSVRGLGTEAFF.